This T cell receptor (beta chain) was found in a study of OX40 agonist ivuxolimab in advanced cancers. General study results and limits: Antigen targets of the expanded peripheral T cells went undetermined. The study observed clonal expansion of CD4+ and CD8+ blood T cells by week 6 at 0.1 to 3.0 mg/kg. In the 0.1-3.0 mg/kg groups, partial responders showed among the lowest expansion.

Anyone with autoimmune disease history or systemic immunosuppression was excluded. The CDR3 extends over 14 amino acids. V lost 0 bases and J lost 2, with 5 bases in between. Germline CDR1 is SGHKS and CDR2 is YYEKEE (reference sequence). The method was immunoSEQ multiplex PCR; TCRdb's version includes in-frame clones alone and lacks a portion of them. Of around 70,000 clones listed, roughly 86% are singletons. This clone is a singleton in its sample. Its antigen is undetermined. Material: CD4+ or CD8+ T cells sorted from blood, obtained in a trial of the OX40 agonist ivuxolimab. The sequence came from an adult with an advanced solid tumor such as melanoma, head and neck, liver or kidney cancer. The chain employs TRBV5-5 and TRBJ2-2, with no clear D. The CDR3: CASSLVLNTGELFF. The CDR3 bases are TGTGCCAGCAGCTTGGTCTTAAACACCGGGGAGCTGTTTTTT.